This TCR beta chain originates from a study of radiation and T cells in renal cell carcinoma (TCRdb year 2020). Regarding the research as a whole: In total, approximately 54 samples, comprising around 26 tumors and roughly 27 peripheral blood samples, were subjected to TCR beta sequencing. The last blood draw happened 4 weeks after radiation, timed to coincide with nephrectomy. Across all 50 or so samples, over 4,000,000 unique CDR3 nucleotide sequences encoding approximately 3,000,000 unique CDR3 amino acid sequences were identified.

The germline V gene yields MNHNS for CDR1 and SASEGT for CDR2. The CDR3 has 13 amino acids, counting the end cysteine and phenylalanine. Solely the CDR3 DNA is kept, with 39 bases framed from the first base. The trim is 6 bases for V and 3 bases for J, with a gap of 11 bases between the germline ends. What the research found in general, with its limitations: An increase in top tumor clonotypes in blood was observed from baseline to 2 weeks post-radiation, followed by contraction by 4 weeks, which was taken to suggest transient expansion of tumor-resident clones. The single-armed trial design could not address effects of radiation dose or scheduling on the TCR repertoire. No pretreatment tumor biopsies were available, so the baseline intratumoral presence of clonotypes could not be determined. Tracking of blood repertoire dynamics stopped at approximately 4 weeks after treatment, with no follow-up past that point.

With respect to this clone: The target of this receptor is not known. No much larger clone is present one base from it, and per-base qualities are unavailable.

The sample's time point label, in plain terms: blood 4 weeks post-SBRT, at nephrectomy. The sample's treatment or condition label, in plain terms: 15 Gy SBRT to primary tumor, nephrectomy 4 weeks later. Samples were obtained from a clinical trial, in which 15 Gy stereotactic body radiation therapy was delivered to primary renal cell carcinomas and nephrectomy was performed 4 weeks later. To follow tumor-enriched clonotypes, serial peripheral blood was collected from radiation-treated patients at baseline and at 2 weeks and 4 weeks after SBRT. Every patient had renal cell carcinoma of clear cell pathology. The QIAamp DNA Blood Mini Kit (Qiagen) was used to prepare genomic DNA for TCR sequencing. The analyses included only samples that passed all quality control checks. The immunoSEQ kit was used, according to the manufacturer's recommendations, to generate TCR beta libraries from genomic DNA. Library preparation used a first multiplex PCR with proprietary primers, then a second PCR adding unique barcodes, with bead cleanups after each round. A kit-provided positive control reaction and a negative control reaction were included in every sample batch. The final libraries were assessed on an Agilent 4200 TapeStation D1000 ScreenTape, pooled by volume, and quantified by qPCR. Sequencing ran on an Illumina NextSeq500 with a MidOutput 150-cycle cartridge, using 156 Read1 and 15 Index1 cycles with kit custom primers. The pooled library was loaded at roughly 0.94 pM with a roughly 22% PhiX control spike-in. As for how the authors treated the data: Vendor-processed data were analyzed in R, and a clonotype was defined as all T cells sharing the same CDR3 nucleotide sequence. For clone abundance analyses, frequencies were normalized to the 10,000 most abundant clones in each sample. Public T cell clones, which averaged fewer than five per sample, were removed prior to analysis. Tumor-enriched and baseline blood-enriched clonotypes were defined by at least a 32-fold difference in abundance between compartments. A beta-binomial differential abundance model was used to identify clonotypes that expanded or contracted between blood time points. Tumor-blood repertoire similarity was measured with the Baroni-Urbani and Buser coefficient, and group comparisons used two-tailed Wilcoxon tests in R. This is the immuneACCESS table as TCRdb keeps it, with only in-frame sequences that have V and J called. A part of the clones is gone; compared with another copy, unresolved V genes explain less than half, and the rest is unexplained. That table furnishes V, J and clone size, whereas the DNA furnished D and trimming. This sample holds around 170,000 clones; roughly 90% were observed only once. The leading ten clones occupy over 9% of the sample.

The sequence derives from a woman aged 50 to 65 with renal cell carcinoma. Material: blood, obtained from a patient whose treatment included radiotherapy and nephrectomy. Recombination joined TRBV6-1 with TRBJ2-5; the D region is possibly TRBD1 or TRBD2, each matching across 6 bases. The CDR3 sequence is CASREGQKETQYF. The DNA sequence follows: TGTGCCAGCAGGGAGGGACAAAAAGAGACCCAGTACTTC.